Shown below are 7 T cell receptor beta chains from a single sample sequenced in a study of T-cell memory formation after mild COVID-19. TCRdb called the 5' RACE reads again in MiXCR, with one record for every CDR3 protein. The sample has roughly 280,000 distinct CDR3 sequences, about 17% seen once. Sequenced: PBMCs or a T cell subset sorted from them (not recorded which). The receptor source for this set is a young man who had mild COVID-19 (a few samples of this study predate the infection). Cell type and time point are not known.

In DNA, the CDR3 is TGTGCCATCAGTGGACCCGGGGGGTCAGATACGCAGTATTTT. Protein sequence: CAISGPGGSDTQYF. The J gene is TRBJ2-3, the V gene TRBV10-3; TRBD2 matches 7 bases. Germline assignment: CDR1 ENHRY and CDR2 SYGVKD. The CDR3 runs 14 residues. V shed 4 bases, J shed 4 bases, and the junction held 5 bases outside the gene matches.

The table lists this clonotype with a few counts. The rearrangement links TRBV4-3 to TRBJ2-4; possibly TRBD1 or TRBD2 for D (5 bases each). Germline V gene sequence: CDR1 LGHNA, CDR2 YSLEER. V dropped 3 bases and J dropped 3 bases, with 6 bases sitting between them. This CDR3 is 13 amino acids long. Here the CDR3 reads CASSQGVKNIQYF. The CDR3 bases are TGCGCCAGCAGCCAGGGGGTCAAAAACATTCAGTACTTC.

V gene TRBV12-3 or TRBV12-4 combines with J gene TRBJ1-1, with D unclear. The V gene lost 6 bases and the J gene lost 1 base, with 12 bases spanning the gap. The CDR3 length is 14 residues. CDR3 in amino acids: CASRELTGNTEAFF. The DNA of the CDR3 is TGTGCCAGCAGAGAATTGACGGGGAACACTGAAGCTTTCTTT.

This clonotype was seen more than once but under ten times. The chain employs TRBV5-1 and TRBJ2-6, with unresolved D. Germline CDR1 is SGHRS and CDR2 is YFSETQ. The CDR3 loop spans 13 amino acids. Trimming shortened V by 4 bases and J by 4 bases, and 6 bases separated the two germline ends. The CDR3 DNA sequence: TGCGCCAGCAGCCCAACAGGGGCCAACGTCCTGACTTTC. Amino acids: CASSPTGANVLTF.

This clonotype was seen repeatedly, ten times or more. This chain uses TRBV15 with TRBJ1-5; D gene ambiguous. CDR3 length: 13 residues. CDR1 and CDR2 (germline): LNHNV, YYDKDF (reference sequence). Deletions cut 0 bases from V and 4 bases from J, with 4 bases between. This CDR3 reads CATSREGNQPQHF. The CDR3 nucleotides read TGTGCCACCAGCAGAGAAGGGAATCAGCCCCAGCATTTT. Based on the CDR3 plus reference TRBV15 and TRBJ1-5, the full variable domain is DAMVIQNPRYQVTQFGKPVTLSCSQTLNHNVMYWYQQKSSQAPKLLFHYYDKDFNNEADTPDNFQSRRPNTSFCFLDIRSPGLGDTAMYLCATSREGNQPQHFGDGTRLSIL.

This chain links TRBV28 with TRBJ1-4; D possibly corresponds to TRBD1 (6 bases). The CDR3 loop spans 15 amino acids. Trimming removed 5 bases at V and 6 bases at J, with 16 bases between. Germline CDR1 MDHEN, CDR2 SYDVKM. In DNA, the CDR3 is TGTGCCAGCAGTCCAACGACAGGAGGGGATGAAAAACTGTTTTTT. This translates into CASSPTTGGDEKLFF.

This clonotype appeared many times. The chain carries TRBV4-2 and TRBJ1-1, with D possibly TRBD1 on 5 matching bases. Looked up from germline, CDR1 is LGHNA and CDR2 is YNFKEQ. The CDR3 consists of 15 residues. V lost 3 bases and J lost 2, with 13 bases in between. The CDR3 sequence is CASSHGGVSNTEAFF. DNA for the CDR3: TGTGCCAGCAGCCATGGAGGGGTTAGTAACACTGAAGCTTTCTTT.